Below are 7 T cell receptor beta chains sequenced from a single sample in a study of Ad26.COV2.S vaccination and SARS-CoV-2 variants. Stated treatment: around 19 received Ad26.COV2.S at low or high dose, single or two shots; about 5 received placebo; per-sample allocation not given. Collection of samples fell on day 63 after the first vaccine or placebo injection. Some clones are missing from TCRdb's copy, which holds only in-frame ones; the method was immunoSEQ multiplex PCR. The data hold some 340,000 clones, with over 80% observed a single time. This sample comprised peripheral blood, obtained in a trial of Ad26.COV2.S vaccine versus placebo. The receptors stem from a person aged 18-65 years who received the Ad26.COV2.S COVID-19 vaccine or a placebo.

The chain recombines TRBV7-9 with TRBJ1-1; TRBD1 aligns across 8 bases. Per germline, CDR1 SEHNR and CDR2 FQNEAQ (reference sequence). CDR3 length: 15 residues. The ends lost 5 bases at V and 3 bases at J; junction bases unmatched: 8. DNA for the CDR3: TGTGCCAGCAGCCCCCAACAGGGGGAGGACACTGAAGCTTTCTTT. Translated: CASSPQQGEDTEAFF.

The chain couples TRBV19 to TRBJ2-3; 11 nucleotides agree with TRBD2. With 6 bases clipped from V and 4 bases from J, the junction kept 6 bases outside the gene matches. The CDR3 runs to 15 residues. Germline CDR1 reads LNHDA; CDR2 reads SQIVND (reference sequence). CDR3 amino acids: CASSVTSGGSDTQYF. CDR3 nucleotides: TGTGCCAGTAGCGTCACTAGCGGGGGTTCAGATACGCAGTATTTT.

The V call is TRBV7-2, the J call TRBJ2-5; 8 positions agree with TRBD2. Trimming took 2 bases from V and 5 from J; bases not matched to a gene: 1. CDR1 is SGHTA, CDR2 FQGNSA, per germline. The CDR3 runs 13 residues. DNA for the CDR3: TGTGCCAGCAGCTTAAGCGGGGGTGAGACCCAGTACTTC. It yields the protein CASSLSGGETQYF.

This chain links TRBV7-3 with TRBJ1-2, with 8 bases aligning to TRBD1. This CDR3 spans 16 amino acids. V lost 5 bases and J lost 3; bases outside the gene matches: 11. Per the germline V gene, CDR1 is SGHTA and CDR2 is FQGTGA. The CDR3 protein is CASSPRGQGSDYGYTF. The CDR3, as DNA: TGTGCCAGCAGCCCTAGAGGACAGGGATCGGACTATGGCTACACCTTC.

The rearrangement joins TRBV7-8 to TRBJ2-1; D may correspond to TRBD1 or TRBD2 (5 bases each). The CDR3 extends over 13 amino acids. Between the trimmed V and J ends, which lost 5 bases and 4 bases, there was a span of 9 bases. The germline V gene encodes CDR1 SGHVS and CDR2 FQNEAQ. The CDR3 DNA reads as TGTGCCAGCAGCAGGGACGGATACAATGAGCAGTTCTTC. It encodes CASSRDGYNEQFF.

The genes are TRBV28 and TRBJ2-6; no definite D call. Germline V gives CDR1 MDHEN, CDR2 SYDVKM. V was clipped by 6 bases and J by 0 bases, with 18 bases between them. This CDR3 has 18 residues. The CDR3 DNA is TGTGCCAGCAGCCAGGCCCGAGTATTATTCTCTGGGGCCAACGTCCTGACTTTC. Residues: CASSQARVLFSGANVLTF.

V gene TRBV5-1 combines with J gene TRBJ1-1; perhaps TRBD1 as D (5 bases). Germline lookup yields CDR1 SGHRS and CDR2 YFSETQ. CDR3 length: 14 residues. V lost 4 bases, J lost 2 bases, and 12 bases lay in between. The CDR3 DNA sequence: TGCGCCAGCAGCATGCAGACAGTTAACACTGAAGCTTTCTTT. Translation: CASSMQTVNTEAFF.